The 23 T cell receptor beta chains reported below all come from one sample, sequenced in a study of T cells in Graves' hyperthyroidism and ophthalmopathy. Amplification of TCR beta CDR3 regions was performed using RNA transcripts as template. The primer set for the first-round RT-PCR of the TCR CDR3 was HTBI. TCRdb reanalysed the multiplex PCR reads using MiXCR and keeps one entry per CDR3 protein. The sample carries about 540,000 distinct CDR3 sequences, more than 45% recorded once. Sample: peripheral blood or thyroid tissue (not recorded which). These receptors were collected from a woman in her late teens or twenties with Graves' hyperthyroidism.

J is TRBJ2-7 and V is TRBV9; possibly TRBD2 for D (5 bases). Trimming shortened V by 3 bases and J by 2 bases, and 12 bases separated the two germline ends. Germline V gene sequence: CDR1 SGDLS, CDR2 YYNGEE. The CDR3 runs 14 residues. The CDR3 DNA follows: TGTGCCAGCAGCGACACGGGGTCAGCCTACGAGCAGTACTTC. Translating gives CASSDTGSAYEQYF.

The rearrangement joins TRBV4-3 to TRBJ1-2, with D unresolved. This CDR3 region has 15 residues. The germline V and J ends were trimmed by 1 base and 7 bases, with 16 bases remaining between them. Germline CDR1 LGHNA, CDR2 YSLEER. In nucleotides, the CDR3 is TGCGCCAGCAGCCAAGGGGCAGGCATTGGGTTTGGCTACACCTTC. Translation gives CASSQGAGIGFGYTF.

On this clonotype itself: With a much larger clone just one base away, this may be a read error. Given the absence of the conserved phenylalanine or tryptophan at the CDR3 end, a read error is likely. The chain links TRBV20-1 to TRBJ1-1; TRBD1 aligns across 7 bases. After removal of 5 bases from V and 7 bases from J, the junction contained 4 bases not matched to a gene. This CDR3 spans 11 amino acids. Germline CDR1 is DFQATT and CDR2 is SNEGSKA (reference sequence). The CDR3 loop reads CSARQGSEAFL. CDR3 bases: TGCAGTGCTCGACAGGGAAGTGAAGCTTTCCTT.

On this clonotype itself: The junction departs from the called germline gene at one end, perhaps through a read error. The J gene is TRBJ1-1, the V gene TRBV10-3; D uncertain. CDR1 is ENHRY and CDR2 is SYGVKD in the germline V gene. The CDR3 sequence is 8 residues long. CDR3 sequence: CAISEDTF. Written as DNA, the CDR3 is TGTGCCATCAGTGAGGACACCTTT.

The chain recombines TRBV10-3 with TRBJ1-6; 10 positions agree with TRBD1. Trimming removed 10 bases from V and 9 bases from J; junction bases left unmatched: 9. Germline V gene sequence: CDR1 ENHRY, CDR2 SYGVKD. The CDR3 totals 14 residues. The DNA of the CDR3 is TGTGCCACCTCACCCCGGGACAGGGGTTCACCCCTCCACTTT. Its protein product is CATSPRDRGSPLHF.

A few counts support this clonotype. V usage is TRBV5-8 and J usage is TRBJ1-1; the D gene is possibly TRBD1 (5 bases). CDR3 length equals 15 residues. The V end was cut by 0 bases, the J end by 5 bases, with 14 bases between. The germline V gene has CDR1 SGHTS and CDR2 YDEGEE. The CDR3 reads CASSLERLGTTEAFF. CDR3 in DNA: TGTGCCAGCAGCTTGGAACGGCTGGGGACGACTGAAGCTTTCTTT. Complete variable domain (other parts from reference TRBV5-8 and TRBJ1-1): EAGVTQSPTHLIKTRGQQATLRCSPISGHTSVYWYQQALGLGLQFLLWYDEGEERNRGNFPPRFSGRQFPNYSSELNVNALELEDSALYLCASSLERLGTTEAFFGQGTRLTVV.

The table lists this clonotype with a few counts. V gene TRBV9 combines with J gene TRBJ1-5; D is uncertain. Germline assignment: CDR1 SGDLS and CDR2 YYNGEE. Trimming stripped 0 bases from V and 6 bases from J, with 13 bases between. This CDR3 comprises 15 residues. This chain's CDR3 is CASSVGPGRGQPQHF. CDR3 nucleotide sequence: TGTGCCAGCAGCGTAGGGCCGGGTCGGGGTCAGCCCCAGCATTTT.

This sequence joins TRBV7-1 and TRBJ1-2; 8 positions agree with TRBD1. TRBV7-1 is designated an ORF whose function remains uncertain. The V and J ends lost 3 bases and 3 bases, in that order; junction bases with no gene match: 12. The CDR3 has 17 residues. The CDR3 is CASSSTPGQEPDYGYTF. The CDR3 DNA reads TGTGCCAGCAGCTCGACCCCGGGACAGGAACCTGACTATGGCTACACCTTC.

The chain recombines TRBV7-9 with TRBJ1-6, with TRBD1 identical over 9 bases. V lost 6 bases to trimming and J lost 9 bases; unmatched junction nucleotides: 9. This CDR3 region has 15 residues. Germline V gene data show CDR1 as SEHNR and CDR2 as FQNEAQ (reference sequence). In nucleotides, the CDR3 is TGTGCCAGCAGTTTATCCGGGACAGGGACTTCACCCCTCCACTTT. It codes for CASSLSGTGTSPLHF.

This clonotype has a single count. The chain couples TRBV2 to TRBJ2-5; 9 nucleotides match TRBD1. The CDR3 has 13 residues. J gave up 7 bases and V 2 bases, and 2 bases lay outside the gene matches. The germline V gene has CDR1 SNHLY and CDR2 FYNNEI. Here the CDR3 DNA reads TGTGCCAGCAGTGAAACACAGGGGGCGACCCAGTACTTC. Amino acid sequence: CASSETQGATQYF.

The chain is built from TRBV20-1 and TRBJ2-2; TRBD2 matches 9 bases. CDR1 is DFQATT and CDR2 is SNEGSKA in the germline V gene (reference sequence). The trim removed 3 bases at V and 0 bases at J, leaving 2 bases unmatched. The length of the CDR3 is 15 residues. The CDR3 region has the DNA TGCAGTGCTAGTGGCGGGAGGGCGAACACCGGGGAGCTGTTTTTT. Translating gives CSASGGRANTGELFF.

Of note for this clonotype: Sequence at one end of the junction differs from germline and may be a read error. This rearrangement joins TRBV10-1 to TRBJ2-7; TRBD2 might be the D (6 bases). Germline V gene sequence: CDR1 WNHNN, CDR2 SYGVQD (reference sequence). There are 16 residues in the CDR3. The CDR3 DNA follows: TGTGCCAGCAGCGGGCCCCGGCGGGGAGGCTCCTACGAGCAGTACTTC. The encoded protein is CASSGPRRGGSYEQYF.

V usage is TRBV4-1 and J usage is TRBJ1-6; D remains ambiguous. The V and J ends lost 3 bases and 7 bases respectively, with 7 bases between them. The CDR3 is made up of 13 amino acids. CDR1 and CDR2 from the germline V gene are MGHRA and YSYEKL. The CDR3 sequence is CASSQAVNSPLHF. In DNA form, the CDR3 reads TGCGCCAGCAGCCAGGCTGTGAATTCACCCCTCCACTTT.

The J gene is TRBJ2-3, the V gene TRBV24-1; TRBD1 matches 7 bases. The CDR3 contains 16 residues. V was pared by 0 bases and J by 3 bases, with 5 bases of the junction left unmatched. Germline V gene sequence: CDR1 KGHDR, CDR2 SFDVKD. CDR3 DNA: TGTGCCACCAGTGATTTGGGGACAGCGAGGACAGATACGCAGTATTTT. It translates to CATSDLGTARTDTQYF.

J is TRBJ2-5 and V is TRBV5-1; D may be TRBD1 or TRBD2 (5 bases each). CDR3 length equals 15 residues. The germline V and J ends were trimmed by 3 bases and 5 bases, with 17 bases remaining between them. The germline CDR1 and CDR2 sequences are SGHRS and YFSETQ. The CDR3 DNA reads as TGCGCCAGCAGCTCACGCGGTTGGGACGCGGAGACCCAGTACTTC. Amino acid sequence: CASSSRGWDAETQYF.

The V gene is TRBV24-1, the J gene TRBJ1-1; D is possibly TRBD1 (5 bases). CDR3 length equals 10 residues. V lost 11 bases to trimming and J lost 10 bases, with 13 bases between them. The germline V gene encodes CDR1 KGHDR and CDR2 SFDVKD. CDR3 coding DNA: TGTGCCAACGGTGAAGGGACAGCTTTCTTT. Its translation is CANGEGTAFF.

This clonotype was seen many times. The chain combines TRBV29-1 with TRBJ1-5, with no clear D. V lost 0 bases and J 6 bases, leaving 6 bases between the germline ends. Germline CDR1 reads SQVTM; CDR2 reads ANQGSEA. This CDR3 has 12 residues. CDR3 loop: CSVEEGGQPQHF. DNA for the CDR3: TGCAGCGTTGAAGAGGGAGGTCAGCCCCAGCATTTT. Looking up the rest from reference TRBV29-1 and TRBJ1-5 gives the full variable domain: SAVISQKPSRDICQRGTSLTIQCQVDSQVTMMFWYRQQPGQSLTLIATANQGSEATYESGFVIDKFPISRPNLTFSTLTVSNMSPEDSSIYLCSVEEGGQPQHFGDGTRLSIL.

The chain uses TRBV5-1 and TRBJ2-3; D is undetermined. This CDR3 contains 14 residues. The germline V and J ends were trimmed by 5 bases and 0 bases, with 10 bases remaining between them. Germline loops: CDR1 SGHRS, CDR2 YFSETQ. The CDR3 region is CASSMELSTDTQYF. The CDR3 DNA is TGCGCCAGCAGTATGGAACTTAGCACAGATACGCAGTATTTT.

The chain couples TRBV29-1 to TRBJ2-5; D may match TRBD1 or TRBD2 (5 bases each). Between the trimmed V and J ends, which lost 4 bases and 11 bases, there was a span of 11 bases. Germline V CDR1 and CDR2: SQVTM, ANQGSEA. The CDR3 has 10 amino acids. CDR3 nucleotide sequence: TGCAGCGTTGGGTGGGGGAATCAGTACTTC. Its protein is CSVGWGNQYF.

The rearrangement joins TRBV7-9 to TRBJ1-2; D is ambiguous. Per germline, CDR1 SEHNR and CDR2 FQNEAQ (reference sequence). Trimming pared 3 bases from V and 3 bases from J, leaving 14 bases between. There are 15 residues in the CDR3. The CDR3 coding sequence is TGTGCCAGCAGCTTTCCGAGGAGGTACGACTATGGCTACACCTTC. It codes for CASSFPRRYDYGYTF.

The chain is built from TRBV24-1 and TRBJ2-5; 11 positions agree with TRBD2. The CDR3 loop spans 16 amino acids. The trim removed 4 bases at V and 1 base at J, leaving 4 bases unmatched. Germline V gives CDR1 KGHDR, CDR2 SFDVKD. The CDR3 here is CATSDPGTSGQETQYF. The CDR3, as DNA: TGTGCCACCAGTGACCCAGGGACTAGCGGCCAAGAGACCCAGTACTTC.

The chain carries TRBV2 and TRBJ2-5; D unresolved. The V and J ends lost 5 bases and 3 bases respectively, with 10 bases between them. The germline V gene encodes CDR1 SNHLY and CDR2 FYNNEI. The CDR3 runs to 13 residues. Here the CDR3 reads CASSYSWEETQYF. The DNA of the CDR3 is TGTGCCAGCAGTTACTCCTGGGAAGAGACCCAGTACTTC.

CDR3 nucleotides: TGTGCCTGGAGTGTACCGGGGGGCTACGAGCAGTACTTC. This encodes CAWSVPGGYEQYF. The chain couples TRBV7-3 to TRBJ2-7; 7 bases match TRBD2. Trimming cost V 11 bases and J 3 bases; bases outside gene matches: 10. Germline-derived CDR1 and CDR2 are SGHTA and FQGTGA. The CDR3 contains 13 residues.